This is a list of T cell receptor beta chains from one sample in a study of human T cells and chemical hapten exposure. TCRdb recomputed calls from the RACE reads with MiXCR, one row per CDR3 protein. The sample lists 150,000 to 200,000 distinct CDR3 sequences, 28% seen once, with around 1.9% in the top ten. This sample comprised whole blood, obtained in connection with sensitization to the hapten diphenylcyclopropenone (DPC). Receptors were obtained from a young woman with alopecia areata. Some clones in this sample may be carry-over from other donors' samples. CDR3s include the opening cysteine and the closing phenylalanine or tryptophan. Each record gives: V gene, D gene, J gene, clone size, CDR3 DNA, CDR3 protein. D genes are given only for firm matches. The size of a clone is reported for some rows only, either as once, few or many, or as a class for expanded clones.

TRBV4-1	-	TRBJ2-1	few	TGCGCCAGCGGCTACATGAGGAATGAGCAGTTCTTC	CASGYMRNEQFF
TRBV29-1	-	TRBJ2-7	-	TGCAGCGGCGGACACACCTACGAGCAGTACTTC	CSGGHTYEQYF
TRBV7-9	-	TRBJ2-7	-	TGTGCCAGCAGCTTAGAACTGTCCTACGAGCAGTACTTC	CASSLELSYEQYF
TRBV10-3	TRBD1	TRBJ2-1	few	TGTGCCATCAGTGAGTCCCCGACAGGCAAGGGGGCAGGTGAGCAGTTCTTC	CAISESPTGKGAGEQFF
TRBV7-2	-	TRBJ2-7	few	TGTGCCAGCAGCTTAGCAAGGACGGGCTATGAGCAGTACTTC	CASSLARTGYEQYF
TRBV7-2	-	TRBJ2-2	-	TGTGCCAGCAGCTTATTTTACGGGGGGCCGAACACCGGGGAGCTGTTTTTT	CASSLFYGGPNTGELFF
TRBV6-2/TRBV6-3	-	TRBJ2-3	-	TGTGCCAGCAGTTATCCTTCCTTTCATAGCACAGATACGCAGTATTTT	CASSYPSFHSTDTQYF
TRBV5-6	-	TRBJ2-2	-	TGTGCCAGCAGCTTGTCTACGACACCTAACACCGGGGAGCTGTTTTTT	CASSLSTTPNTGELFF
TRBV11-1	-	TRBJ2-2	-	TGTGCCAGCAGCTTAAATTTCGCCGGGGAGCTGTTTTTT	CASSLNFAGELFF
TRBV7-9	TRBD2	TRBJ2-7	few	TGTGCCAGCAGCCCTACTAGCGGGAGGGCCTACGAGCAGTACTTC	CASSPTSGRAYEQYF
TRBV20-1	-	TRBJ2-3	few	TGCAGTGCTACCATTACCCTCACAGATACGCAGTATTTT	CSATITLTDTQYF
TRBV25-1	-	TRBJ1-4	-	TGTGCCAGCATGACGAAAGAAAAACTGTTTTTT	CASMTKEKLFF
TRBV29-1	-	TRBJ2-5	few	TGCAGCGTTGCGGTGGGGGGAGCCATCCAAGAGACCCAGTACTTC	CSVAVGGAIQETQYF
TRBV6-5	-	TRBJ1-5	few	TGTGCCAGCAGTTACTCGAAAGGCTCTAGCAATCAGCCCCAGCATTTT	CASSYSKGSSNQPQHF
TRBV14	-	TRBJ2-3	few	TGTGCCAGCAGCCAAAGGGCAAGAAGCACAGATACGCAGTATTTT	CASSQRARSTDTQYF
TRBV24-1	-	TRBJ1-4	-	TGTGCCACCGGGGAAGGTGGCACTAATGAAAAACTGTTTTTT	CATGEGGTNEKLFF
TRBV6-1	-	TRBJ1-6	-	TGTGCCAGCGGGAAACTAGCGGGGGCGGATAATTCACCCCTCCACTTT	CASGKLAGADNSPLHF
TRBV11-2	-	TRBJ2-7	few	TGTGCCAGCAGCATCCCCGGGAGCCCCCTCTACGAGCAGTACTTC	CASSIPGSPLYEQYF
TRBV27	-	TRBJ2-3	-	TGTGCCAGCAGCCTGCGGGGCGTTACGCAGTATTTT	CASSLRGVTQYF
TRBV4-3	TRBD1	TRBJ2-7	few	TGCGCCAGCAGCCAAGCCGGGACAGGGTCTGTGGAGCAGTACTTC	CASSQAGTGSVEQYF
TRBV2	TRBD2	TRBJ2-2	-	TGTGCCAGCACGGAAAGCGGGAGAAGGTCCGGGGAGCTGTTTTTT	CASTESGRRSGELFF
TRBV7-2	-	TRBJ1-2	few	TGTGCCAGCAGCTTCTCCGACTATGGCTACACCTTC	CASSFSDYGYTF
TRBV4-3	TRBD1	TRBJ1-3	few	TGCGCCAGCAGCCATCTTAGGACAGGGGTGAACACCATATATTTT	CASSHLRTGVNTIYF
TRBV7-2	-	TRBJ2-7	-	TGTGCCAGCAGCTTAGCCCGGGGCCAGGGTTCCGAGCAGTACTTC	CASSLARGQGSEQYF
TRBV4-3	-	TRBJ1-4	few	TGCGCCAGCAGTCGACAGAACAATGAAAAACTGTTTTTT	CASSRQNNEKLFF
TRBV6-2/TRBV6-3	TRBD2	TRBJ2-7	-	TGTGCCAGCAGTTACTCGACAAGAGGGACTACCTACGAGCAGTACTTC	CASSYSTRGTTYEQYF
TRBV11-1	TRBD2	TRBJ2-1	-	TGTGCCAGCAGCCCAGAGACTAGCCCCTACAATGAGCAGTTCTTC	CASSPETSPYNEQFF
TRBV4-1	-	TRBJ2-3	few	TGCGCCAGCAGCCAAGAAAAGGGCTACACAGATACGCAGTATTTT	CASSQEKGYTDTQYF
TRBV20-1	-	TRBJ2-1	-	TGCAGTGCCCATAGGGGGGGGAGCTCCTACAATGAGCAGTTCTTC	CSAHRGGSSYNEQFF
TRBV12-3/TRBV12-4	-	TRBJ2-3	-	TGTGCCAGCAGCCTCCGGGGCCCCACCCCCACAGATACGCAGTATTTT	CASSLRGPTPTDTQYF
TRBV24-1	-	TRBJ2-1	-	TGTGCCACCAGTGATTTGGGTACTCGTAAGCAGTTCTTC	CATSDLGTRKQFF
TRBV20-1	-	TRBJ2-7	-	TGCAGTGCTAGAGATGACTCTTGGCACGAGCAGTACTTC	CSARDDSWHEQYF
TRBV6-2/TRBV6-3	-	TRBJ2-5	-	TGTGCCAGCAGTTACTCGGCAGGGGTTTCGGAGACCCAGTACTTC	CASSYSAGVSETQYF
TRBV4-1	-	TRBJ1-6	-	TGCGCCAGCAGCCAAGAGTTAGGAGGGTCCAGTGATAATTCACCCCTCCACTTT	CASSQELGGSSDNSPLHF
TRBV6-5	-	TRBJ2-5	-	TGTGCCAGCAGTCGGCTCCTAGCGCCAGAAGAGACCCAGTACTTC	CASSRLLAPEETQYF
TRBV2	-	TRBJ1-2	once	TGTGCCAGCAGTGAGGCCAGGGCTAACTATGGCTACACCTTC	CASSEARANYGYTF
TRBV5-1	-	TRBJ2-5	few	TGCGCCAGCTTCCGGGGGACACTGCAAGAGACCCAGTACTTC	CASFRGTLQETQYF
TRBV7-2	TRBD2	TRBJ2-3	few	TGTGCCAGCAGCTTAAGCGGGGGGGCCGTTGGGACAGATACGCAGTATTTT	CASSLSGGAVGTDTQYF
TRBV29-1	-	TRBJ1-4	few	TGCAGCGTTGCGGGACACCGTAATGAAAAACTGTTTTTT	CSVAGHRNEKLFF
TRBV27	-	TRBJ2-7	few	TGTGCCAGCAGTTTGACAGGGAGGGCCGAAGAGCAGTACTTC	CASSLTGRAEEQYF